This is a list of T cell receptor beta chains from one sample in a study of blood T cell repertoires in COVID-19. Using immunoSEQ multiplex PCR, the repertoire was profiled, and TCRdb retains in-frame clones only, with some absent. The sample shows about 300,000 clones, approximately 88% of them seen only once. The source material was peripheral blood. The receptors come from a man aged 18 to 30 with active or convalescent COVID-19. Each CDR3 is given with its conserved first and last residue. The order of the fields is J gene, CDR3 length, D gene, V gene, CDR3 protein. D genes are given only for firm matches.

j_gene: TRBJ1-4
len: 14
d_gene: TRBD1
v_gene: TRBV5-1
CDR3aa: CASSIRGPEEKLFF

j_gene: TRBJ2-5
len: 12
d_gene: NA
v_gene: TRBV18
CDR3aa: CASSPQRETQYF

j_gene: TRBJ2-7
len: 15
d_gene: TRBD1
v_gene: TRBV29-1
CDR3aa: CSVVSVGQGWYEQYF

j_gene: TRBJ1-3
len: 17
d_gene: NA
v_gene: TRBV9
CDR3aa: CASSPSAGGHSGNTIYF

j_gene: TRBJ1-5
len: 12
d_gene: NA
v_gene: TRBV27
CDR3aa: CASSLRGGAQHF

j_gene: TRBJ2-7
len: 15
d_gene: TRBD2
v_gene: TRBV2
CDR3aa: CASRLSGGTSYEQYF

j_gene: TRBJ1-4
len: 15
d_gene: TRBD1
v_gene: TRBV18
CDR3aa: CASSPYDRVNEKLFF

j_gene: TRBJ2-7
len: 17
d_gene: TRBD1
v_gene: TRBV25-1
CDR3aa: CASSATFGQGARDEQYF

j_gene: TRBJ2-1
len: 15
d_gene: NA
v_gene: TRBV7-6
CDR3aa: CASSLGTSSYNEQFF

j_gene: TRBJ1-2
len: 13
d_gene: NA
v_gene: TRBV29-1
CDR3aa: CSVRTPQGYGYTF

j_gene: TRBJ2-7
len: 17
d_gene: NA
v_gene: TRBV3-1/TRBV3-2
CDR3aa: CASSQMTARDTPYEQYF

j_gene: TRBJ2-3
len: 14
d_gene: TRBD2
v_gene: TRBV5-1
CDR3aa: CASSLEAGGIRQYF

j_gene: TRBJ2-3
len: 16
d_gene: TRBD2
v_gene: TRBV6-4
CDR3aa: CASSDSSGGDADTQYF

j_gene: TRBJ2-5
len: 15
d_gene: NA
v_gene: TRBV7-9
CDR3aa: CASSWNRDRQETQYF

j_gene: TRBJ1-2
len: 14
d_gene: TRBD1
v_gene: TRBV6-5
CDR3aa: CASSRDRGQGGYTF

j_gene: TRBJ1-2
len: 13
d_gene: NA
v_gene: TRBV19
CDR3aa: CASSMSTVYGYTF

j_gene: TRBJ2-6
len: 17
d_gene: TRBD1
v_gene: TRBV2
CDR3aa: CASSGGQGHPGANVLTF

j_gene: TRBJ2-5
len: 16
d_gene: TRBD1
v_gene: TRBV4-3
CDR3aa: CASSQLYRGQRETQYF

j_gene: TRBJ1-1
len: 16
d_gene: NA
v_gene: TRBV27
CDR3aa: CASSKTESWSNTEAFF

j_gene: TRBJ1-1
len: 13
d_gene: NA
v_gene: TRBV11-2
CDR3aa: CASSFGGGTEAFF

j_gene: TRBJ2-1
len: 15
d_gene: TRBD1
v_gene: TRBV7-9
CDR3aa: CASSPPGQIGNEQFF

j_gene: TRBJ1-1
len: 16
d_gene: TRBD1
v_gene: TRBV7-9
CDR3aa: CASSLVGDRENTEAFF

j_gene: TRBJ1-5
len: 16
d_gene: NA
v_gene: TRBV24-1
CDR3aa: CATSDPSGGGNQPQHF